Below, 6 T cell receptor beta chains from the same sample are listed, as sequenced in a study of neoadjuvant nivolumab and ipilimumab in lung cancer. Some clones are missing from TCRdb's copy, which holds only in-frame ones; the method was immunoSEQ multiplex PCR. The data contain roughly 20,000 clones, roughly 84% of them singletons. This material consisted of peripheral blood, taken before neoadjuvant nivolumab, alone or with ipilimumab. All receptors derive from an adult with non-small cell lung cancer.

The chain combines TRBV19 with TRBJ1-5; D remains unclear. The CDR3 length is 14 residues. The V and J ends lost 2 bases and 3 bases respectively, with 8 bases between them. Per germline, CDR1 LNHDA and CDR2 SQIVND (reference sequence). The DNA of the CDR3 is TGTGCCAGTAGTATACATAGTGACAATCAGCCCCAGCATTTT. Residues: CASSIHSDNQPQHF.

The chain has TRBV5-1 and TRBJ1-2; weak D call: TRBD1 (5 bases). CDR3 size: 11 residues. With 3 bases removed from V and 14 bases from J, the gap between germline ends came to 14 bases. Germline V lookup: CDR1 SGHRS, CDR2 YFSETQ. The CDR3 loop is CASSWGGRPTF. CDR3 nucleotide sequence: TGCGCCAGCAGCTGGGGGGGTAGGCCGACCTTC.

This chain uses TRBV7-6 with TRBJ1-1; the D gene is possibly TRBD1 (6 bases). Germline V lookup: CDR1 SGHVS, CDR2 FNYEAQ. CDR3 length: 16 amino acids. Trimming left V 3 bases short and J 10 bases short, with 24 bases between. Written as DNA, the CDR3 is TGTGCCAGCAGCTTGGCGTACCCGGGACAAGCACCCTTAGCTTTCTTT. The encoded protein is CASSLAYPGQAPLAFF.

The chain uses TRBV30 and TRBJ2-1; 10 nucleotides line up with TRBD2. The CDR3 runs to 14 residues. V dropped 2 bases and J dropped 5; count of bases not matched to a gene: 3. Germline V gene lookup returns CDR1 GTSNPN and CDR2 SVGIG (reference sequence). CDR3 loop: CAWSSGRGDNEQFF. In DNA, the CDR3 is TGTGCCTGGAGTAGCGGGAGGGGGGACAATGAGCAGTTCTTC.

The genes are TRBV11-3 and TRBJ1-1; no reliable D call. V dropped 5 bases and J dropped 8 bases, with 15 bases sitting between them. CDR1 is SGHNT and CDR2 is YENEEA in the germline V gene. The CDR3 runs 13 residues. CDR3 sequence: CASSLRAKPEAFF. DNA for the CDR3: TGTGCCAGCAGCCTCCGCGCGAAGCCAGAAGCTTTCTTT.

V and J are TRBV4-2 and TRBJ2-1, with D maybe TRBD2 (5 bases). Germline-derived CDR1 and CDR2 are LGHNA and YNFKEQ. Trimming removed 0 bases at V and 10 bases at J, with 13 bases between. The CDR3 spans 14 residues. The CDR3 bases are TGTGCCAGCAGCCAAGATTTGGCCAAGCGGGAGCAGTTCTTC. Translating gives CASSQDLAKREQFF.